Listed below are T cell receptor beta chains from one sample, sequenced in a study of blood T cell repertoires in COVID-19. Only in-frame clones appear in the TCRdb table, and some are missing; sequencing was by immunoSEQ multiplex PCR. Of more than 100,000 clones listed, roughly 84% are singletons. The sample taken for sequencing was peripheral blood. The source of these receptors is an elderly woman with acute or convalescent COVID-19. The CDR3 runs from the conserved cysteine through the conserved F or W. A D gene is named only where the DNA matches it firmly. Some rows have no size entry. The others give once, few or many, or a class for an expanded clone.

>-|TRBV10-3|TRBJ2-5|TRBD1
CAIRLGQPAEVVKETQYF
TGTGCCATCAGACTGGGACAGCCAGCCGAGGTGGTAAAAGAGACCCAGTACTTC
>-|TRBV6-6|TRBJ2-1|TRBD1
CASRHWTGDEDEQFF
TGTGCCAGCAGGCACTGGACAGGGGACGAGGATGAGCAGTTCTTC
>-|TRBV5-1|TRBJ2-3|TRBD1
CASSLDRGSTDTQYF
TGCGCCAGCAGCTTGGACAGGGGTAGCACAGATACGCAGTATTTT
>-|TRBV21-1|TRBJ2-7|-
CASSKEGGTGKYYEQYF
TGTGCCAGCAGCAAAGAAGGAGGGACAGGGAAATACTACGAGCAGTACTTC
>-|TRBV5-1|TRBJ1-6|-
CASSEGQLNSPLHF
TGCGCCAGCAGCGAAGGACAGCTTAATTCACCCCTCCACTTT
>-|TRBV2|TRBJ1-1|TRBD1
CAGSRDRVNTEAFF
TGTGCCGGGAGTAGGGACAGGGTTAACACTGAAGCTTTCTTT
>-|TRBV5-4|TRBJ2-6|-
CASSLDIGGSGANVLTF
TGTGCCAGCAGCTTGGACATCGGGGGATCTGGGGCCAACGTCCTGACTTTC
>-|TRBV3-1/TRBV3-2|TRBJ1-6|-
CASSQEGGNSPLHF
TGTGCCAGCAGCCAAGAAGGAGGAAATTCACCCCTCCACTTT
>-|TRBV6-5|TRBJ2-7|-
CASSRPGLADEQYF
TGTGCCAGCAGTCGCCCCGGGCTAGCAGACGAGCAGTACTTC
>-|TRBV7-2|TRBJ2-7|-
CASSPVAVPYYEQYF
TGTGCCAGCAGCCCGGTAGCGGTCCCCTACTACGAGCAGTACTTC
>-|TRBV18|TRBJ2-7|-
CASSPGGARQGEQYF
TGTGCCAGCTCACCTGGCGGGGCCCGCCAGGGCGAGCAGTACTTC
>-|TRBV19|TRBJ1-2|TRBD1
CASMNPRQGANYGYTF
TGTGCCAGTATGAATCCGCGACAGGGAGCTAACTATGGCTACACCTTC
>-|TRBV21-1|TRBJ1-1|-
CASSKGAENTEAFF
TGTGCCAGCAGCAAAGGAGCGGAGAACACTGAAGCTTTCTTT
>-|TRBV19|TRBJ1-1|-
CASSIQTGVNTEAFF
TGTGCCAGTAGTATCCAGACAGGCGTGAACACTGAAGCTTTCTTT
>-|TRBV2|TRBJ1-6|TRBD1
CASSGQGWVSPLHF
TGTGCCAGCAGCGGACAGGGCTGGGTTTCACCCCTCCACTTT
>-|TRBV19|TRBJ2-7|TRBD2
CASSIRHGGLAGGSSYEQYF
TGTGCCAGTAGTATTAGGCACGGGGGACTAGCGGGAGGCAGCTCCTACGAGCAGTACTTC
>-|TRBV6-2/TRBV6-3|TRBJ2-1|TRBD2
CASSYVLTSADYNEQFF
TGTGCCAGCAGTTACGTTCTGACTAGCGCTGACTACAATGAGCAGTTCTTC
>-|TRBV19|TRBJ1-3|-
CASRSDSGSGNTIYF
TGTGCCAGTAGATCGGACAGCGGCTCTGGAAACACCATATATTTT
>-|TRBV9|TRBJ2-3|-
CASSVGPSGLTDTQYF
TGTGCCAGCAGCGTAGGTCCGTCAGGGCTCACAGATACGCAGTATTTT
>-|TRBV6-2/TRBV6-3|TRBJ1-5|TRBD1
CASSRIPGQGANQPQHF
TGTGCCAGCAGTCGCATCCCGGGACAGGGGGCGAATCAGCCCCAGCATTTT
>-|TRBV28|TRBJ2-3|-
CASSLSTDTQYF
TGTGCCAGCAGTCTAAGCACAGATACGCAGTATTTT
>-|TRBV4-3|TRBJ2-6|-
CASSQDFGRDSGANVLTF
TGCGCCAGCAGCCAAGATTTCGGTCGGGACTCTGGGGCCAACGTCCTGACTTTC
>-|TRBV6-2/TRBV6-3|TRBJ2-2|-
CASSYRRGTGELFF
TGTGCCAGCAGTTACCGACGGGGCACCGGGGAGCTGTTTTTT
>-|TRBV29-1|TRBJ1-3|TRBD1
CSVEDQGAKGNTIYF
TGCAGCGTTGAAGATCAGGGGGCGAAAGGAAACACCATATATTTT
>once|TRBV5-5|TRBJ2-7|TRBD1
CASSPGQGIAYEQYF
TGTGCCAGCAGCCCGGGACAGGGGATCGCGTACGAGCAGTACTTC
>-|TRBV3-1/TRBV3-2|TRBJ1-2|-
CASSPTLTSYGYTF
TGTGCCAGCAGCCCAACCCTCACCAGCTATGGCTACACCTTC
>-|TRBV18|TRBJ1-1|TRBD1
CASARDSLNTEAFF
TGTGCCAGCGCAAGGGACAGCTTGAACACTGAAGCTTTCTTT
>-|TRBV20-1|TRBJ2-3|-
CSASVGAADTQYF
TGCAGTGCTAGTGTAGGGGCGGCAGATACGCAGTATTTT
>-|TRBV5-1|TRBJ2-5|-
CASSLNGGAQETQYF
TGCGCCAGCAGCCTGAATGGGGGGGCCCAAGAGACCCAGTACTTC
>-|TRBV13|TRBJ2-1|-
CASKLAASSYNEQFF
TGTGCCAGCAAACTGGCGGCGAGCTCCTACAATGAGCAGTTCTTC
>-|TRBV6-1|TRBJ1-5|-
CASSEALIANQPQHF
TGTGCCAGCAGTGAAGCGCTGATAGCCAATCAGCCCCAGCATTTT
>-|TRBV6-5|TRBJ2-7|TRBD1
CASTRDGTGYEQYF
TGTGCCAGCACCCGAGACGGGACAGGGTACGAGCAGTACTTC
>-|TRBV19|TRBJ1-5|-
CASTPQVSNQPQHF
TGTGCCAGTACCCCACAGGTTAGCAATCAGCCCCAGCATTTT
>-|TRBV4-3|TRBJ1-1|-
CASSQEGGVGTEAFF
TGCGCCAGCAGCCAAGAGGGAGGGGTGGGGACTGAAGCTTTCTTT
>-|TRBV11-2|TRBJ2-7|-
CASSLDIGRAYEQYF
TGTGCCAGCAGCTTAGATATCGGCAGGGCCTACGAGCAGTACTTC
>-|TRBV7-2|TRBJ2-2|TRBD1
CASSLYRGLPNTGELFF
TGTGCCAGCAGTCTCTACAGGGGGCTACCGAACACCGGGGAGCTGTTTTTT
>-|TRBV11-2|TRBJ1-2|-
CASSPQGRIVNYGYTF
TGTGCCAGCAGCCCACAGGGCCGAATCGTTAACTATGGCTACACCTTC
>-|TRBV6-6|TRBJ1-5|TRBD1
CASTPKTGNQPQHF
TGTGCCAGCACACCCAAGACAGGGAATCAGCCCCAGCATTTT
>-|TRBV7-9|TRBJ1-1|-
CASSSTGSEAFF
TGTGCCAGCAGCTCGACAGGATCTGAAGCTTTCTTT
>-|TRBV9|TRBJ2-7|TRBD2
CASSVSGLAGGGRNEQYF
TGTGCCAGCAGCGTCTCGGGACTAGCGGGAGGGGGGAGGAACGAGCAGTACTTC
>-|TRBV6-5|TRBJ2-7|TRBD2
CASSGTSGILKQYF
TGTGCCAGCAGCGGGACTAGCGGGATCTTGAAGCAGTACTTC
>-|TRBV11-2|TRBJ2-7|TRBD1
CASSLAAGTVYEQYF
TGTGCCAGCAGCTTAGCCGCCGGGACAGTCTACGAGCAGTACTTC
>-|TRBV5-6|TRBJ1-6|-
CASSFSQTTGMRNSPLHF
TGTGCCAGCAGCTTCTCCCAAACCACAGGGATGAGGAATTCACCCCTCCACTTT
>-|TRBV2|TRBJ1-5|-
CASSWQGNQPQHF
TGTGCCAGCAGTTGGCAGGGGAATCAGCCCCAGCATTTT
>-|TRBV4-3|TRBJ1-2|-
CASSQDRRALGYGYTF
TGCGCCAGCAGCCAAGATAGGCGAGCTCTAGGCTATGGCTACACCTTC